The next 26 T cell receptor beta chains were all read from a single sample in a study of naive and memory T cell subsets. An equimolar mix of two oligonucleotides served as the beta constant-region primer for TRBC1 and TRBC2. TCRdb re-called the UMI-ligation and nested PCR reads with MiXCR, one entry per CDR3 protein. The sample has tens of thousands of distinct CDR3 sequences, 7% to 8% seen once. The sample taken for sequencing was central memory CD4+ T cells from blood. The receptor set was obtained from a human donor in good health.

This clonotype was recorded many times. The chain has TRBV30 and TRBJ1-5, with D hard to call. V lost 3 bases and J lost 3, with 9 bases in between. The CDR3 has 13 residues. CDR1 GTSNPN and CDR2 SVGIG come from the germline V gene (reference sequence). The CDR3 spells CAWSPGNNQPQHF. The CDR3 coding sequence is TGTGCCTGGAGCCCGGGGAACAATCAGCCCCAGCATTTT.

This clonotype has ten or more counts. The chain carries TRBV7-2 and TRBJ1-2, with 11 bases identical to TRBD1. Germline assignment: CDR1 SGHTA and CDR2 FQGNSA. V lost 5 bases and J lost 3; bases outside the gene matches: 5. The CDR3 loop spans 15 amino acids. The CDR3 is CASSRPGQGDYGYTF. CDR3 sequence (DNA): TGTGCCAGCAGCCGACCGGGACAGGGGGACTATGGCTACACCTTC.

The chain links TRBV6-2 or TRBV6-3 to TRBJ2-1, with TRBD1 matching 7 bases. Trimming at V came to 6 bases and at J to 10 bases, leaving 12 bases not matched to a gene. CDR3 length: 14 residues. Per germline, CDR1 MNHEY and CDR2 SVGEGT. CDR3 loop: CASSETGPPEEQFF. The CDR3 region has the DNA TGTGCCAGCAGCGAGACAGGGCCACCCGAGGAGCAGTTCTTC.

This clonotype was seen at least ten times. This chain connects TRBV18 to TRBJ1-3, with D tentatively TRBD1 (5 bases). V was pared by 3 bases and J by 0 bases, with 6 bases between. Germline CDR1 is KGHSH and CDR2 is LQKENI. This CDR3 comprises 14 residues. The CDR3 sequence is CASSPGTSGNTIYF. DNA of the CDR3: TGTGCCAGCTCACCGGGGACCTCTGGAAACACCATATATTTT. The full variable domain, in which reference TRBV18 and TRBJ1-3 provide the parts outside the CDR3, is NAGVMQNPRHLVRRRGQEARLRCSPMKGHSHVYWYRQLPEEGLKFMVYLQKENIIDESGMPKERFSAEFPKEGPSILRIQQVVRGDSAAYFCASSPGTSGNTIYFGEGSWLTVV.

The V call is TRBV12-3 or TRBV12-4, the J call TRBJ1-5; D uncertain. Trimming stripped 6 bases from V and 0 bases from J, with 9 bases between. The CDR3 consists of 14 residues. CDR3 loop: CASRGESSNQPQHF. In nucleotides, the CDR3 is TGTGCCAGCAGGGGTGAAAGTAGCAATCAGCCCCAGCATTTT.

This clonotype has only a few counts. This chain uses TRBV2 with TRBJ2-1, with 9 bases aligning to TRBD1. Losses at the gene ends were 8 bases for V and 4 bases for J; bases not matched to a gene: 6. This CDR3 has 14 residues. Germline CDR1 reads SNHLY; CDR2 reads FYNNEI. The CDR3 region has the DNA TGTGCCAGCCGGGACAGGGTCTCGTACAATGAGCAGTTCTTC. Translating it yields CASRDRVSYNEQFF.

Only a few counts were recorded for this clonotype. Possible read error: a much larger clone is one base away. The chain recombines TRBV28 with TRBJ1-5; perhaps TRBD1 as D (5 bases). This CDR3 is 15 amino acids long. Germline-derived CDR1 and CDR2 are MDHEN and SYDVKM. V was pared by 2 bases and J by 0 bases, with 8 bases between. The CDR3 protein is CASSLDRYSNQPQHF. In DNA form, the CDR3 reads TGTGCCAGCAGTTTAGACAGATATAGCAATCAGCCCCAGCATTTT. The whole variable domain, remainder taken from reference TRBV28 and TRBJ1-5, is DVKVTQSSRYLVKRTGEKVFLECVQDMDHENMFWYRQDPGLGLRLIYFSYDVKMKEKGDIPEGYSVSREKKERFSLILESASTNQTSMYLCASSLDRYSNQPQHFGDGTRLSIL.

V and J are TRBV11-1 and TRBJ2-1; TRBD1 might be the D (6 bases). There are 14 residues in the CDR3. Germline-derived CDR1 and CDR2 are SGHAT and FQDESV (reference sequence). With 8 bases removed from V and 8 bases from J, the gap between germline ends came to 19 bases. CDR3: CASATRRGGDEQFF. The CDR3 DNA sequence: TGTGCCAGCGCAACCCGCAGGGGTGGGGATGAGCAGTTCTTC.

This clonotype was detected a few times. The chain uses TRBV7-6 and TRBJ2-5; D is possibly TRBD1 (6 bases). This CDR3 comprises 14 residues. V lost 2 bases to trimming and J lost 5 bases, with 12 bases between them. Germline-derived CDR1 and CDR2 are SGHVS and FNYEAQ. CDR3 sequence: CASSLSTGWETQYF. CDR3 nucleotide sequence: TGTGCCAGCAGCTTAAGCACAGGGTGGGAGACCCAGTACTTC.

This clonotype was recorded once. This chain uses TRBV28 with TRBJ2-5, with D possibly being TRBD1 or TRBD2 (6 bases each). The CDR3 length is 21 residues. Germline CDR1 MDHEN, CDR2 SYDVKM. V lost 4 bases and J 4 bases, leaving 34 bases between the germline ends. The CDR3 protein is CASSSRTNRYLGGLSGETQYF. CDR3 sequence (DNA): TGTGCCAGCAGTTCACGCACAAACCGTTACTTGGGGGGCCTTTCGGGAGAGACCCAGTACTTC.

This clonotype was counted only a few times. The V and J genes are TRBV6-6 and TRBJ1-1; D ambiguous. Per germline, CDR1 MNHNY and CDR2 SVGAGI (reference sequence). There are 12 residues in the CDR3. V shed 7 bases and J shed 7 bases, with 13 bases lying between them. The DNA of the CDR3 is TGTGCCAGCAAACCAGACTCGCGTGAAGCTTTCTTT. Its protein product is CASKPDSREAFF.

This clonotype was observed a few times. The chain links TRBV19 to TRBJ2-7, with 8 positions matching TRBD1. V lost 4 bases to trimming and J lost 3 bases; unmatched junction nucleotides: 11. The CDR3 length is 16 residues. Germline lookup yields CDR1 LNHDA and CDR2 SQIVND (reference sequence). The CDR3: CASSNYVGTGHYEQYF. The CDR3 bases are TGTGCCAGTAGTAATTACGTCGGGACAGGCCACTACGAGCAGTACTTC.

This clonotype was recorded at least ten times. The chain couples TRBV6-6 to TRBJ1-6, with D uncertain. Looked up from germline, CDR1 is MNHNY and CDR2 is SVGAGI (reference sequence). This CDR3 region has 13 residues. V shed 11 bases and J shed 7 bases, with 15 bases lying between them. The CDR3 here is CAAKEGGNSPLHF. As DNA, the CDR3 is TGTGCCGCAAAGGAGGGTGGCAATTCACCCCTCCACTTT.

The chain couples TRBV13 to TRBJ2-5; 10 positions agree with TRBD1. The CDR3 is 15 residues long. Germline-derived CDR1 and CDR2 are PRHDT and FYEKMQ (reference sequence). V lost 5 bases, J lost 5 bases, and 8 bases stayed unmatched. CDR3: CASSLRQGAVETQYF. The CDR3 DNA reads TGTGCCAGCAGCCTGAGACAGGGGGCTGTGGAGACCCAGTACTTC. Full variable domain (rest looked up from reference TRBV13 and TRBJ2-5): AAGVIQSPRHLIKEKRETATLKCYPIPRHDTVYWYQQGPGQDPQFLISFYEKMQSDKGSIPDRFSAQQFSDYHSELNMSSLELGDSALYFCASSLRQGAVETQYFGPGTRLLVL.

The table lists this clonotype with many counts. V is TRBV27 and J is TRBJ1-5; D uncertain. This CDR3 has 16 residues. V lost 5 bases and J 0 bases, leaving 14 bases between the germline ends. Germline lookup yields CDR1 MNHEY and CDR2 SMNVEV (reference sequence). The CDR3 spells CASSLRYGDSNQPQHF. CDR3 sequence (DNA): TGTGCCAGCAGTCTTCGTTATGGTGATAGCAATCAGCCCCAGCATTTT.

The chain couples TRBV6-6 to TRBJ2-1; D call uncertain. The ends were cut back, 2 bases at V and 9 bases at J, with 5 bases in the middle. The CDR3 extends over 11 amino acids. From germline, CDR1 is MNHNY and CDR2 SVGAGI (reference sequence). CDR3 sequence reads: CASSYEREQFF. CDR3 DNA sequence: TGTGCCAGCAGTTACGAGCGTGAGCAGTTCTTC.

This clonotype occurred a few times. The V and J genes are TRBV12-3 or TRBV12-4 and TRBJ2-7; a weak D match, TRBD1 (6 bases). Trimming took off 4 bases at V and 2 bases at J, with 15 bases between the two ends. There are 15 residues in the CDR3. The CDR3 here is CASSSNAGQPYEQYF. The CDR3 bases are TGTGCCAGCAGTTCAAACGCCGGACAGCCCTACGAGCAGTACTTC.

At least ten counts were recorded for this clonotype. The chain joins TRBV20-1 to TRBJ1-2; possible D gene TRBD1, 6 bases. This CDR3 contains 15 residues. V gave up 0 bases and J gave up 4 bases, with 15 bases separating them. Germline-derived CDR1 and CDR2 are DFQATT and SNEGSKA (reference sequence). Here the CDR3 reads CSARDQRRQVYGYTF. In DNA, the CDR3 is TGCAGTGCTAGAGACCAACGTAGACAGGTCTATGGCTACACCTTC.

The chain combines TRBV5-1 with TRBJ2-1; D is ambiguous. Trimming left V 0 bases short and J 0 bases short, with 19 bases between. Germline V lookup: CDR1 SGHRS, CDR2 YFSETQ. This CDR3 spans 19 amino acids. Here the CDR3 DNA reads TGCGCCAGCAGCTTGGAGATGAGAAGGGCCCTCAGCTCCTACAATGAGCAGTTCTTC. This translates into CASSLEMRRALSSYNEQFF. The whole variable domain, remainder taken from reference TRBV5-1 and TRBJ2-1, is KAGVTQTPRYLIKTRGQQVTLSCSPISGHRSVSWYQQTPGQGLQFLFEYFSETQRNKGNFPGRFSGRQFSNSRSEMNVSTLELGDSALYLCASSLEMRRALSSYNEQFFGPGTRLTVL.

The J gene is TRBJ1-1, the V gene TRBV7-6; D is undetermined. Trimming cost V 5 bases and J 1 base, with 8 bases left between them. CDR3 size: 13 residues. Germline CDR1 is SGHVS and CDR2 is FNYEAQ. The CDR3 is CASSKQENTEAFF. As DNA, the CDR3 is TGTGCCAGCAGCAAACAAGAGAACACTGAAGCTTTCTTT.

This clonotype was seen repeatedly, ten times or more. The chain joins TRBV7-2 to TRBJ1-1; 7 bases match TRBD1. The CDR3 sequence is 15 residues long. V trimming: 3 bases; J trimming: 0 bases; junction bases outside the gene matches: 4. Per the germline V gene, CDR1 is SGHTA and CDR2 is FQGNSA. The CDR3, as DNA: TGTGCCAGCAGCTTGGACAGGAACGTGAACACTGAAGCTTTCTTT. It codes for CASSLDRNVNTEAFF. The full variable domain, with the rest looked up from reference TRBV7-2 and TRBJ1-1, is GAGVSQSPSNKVTEKGKDVELRCDPISGHTALYWYRQSLGQGLEFLIYFQGNSAPDKSGLPSDRFSAERTGGSVSTLTIQRTQQEDSAVYLCASSLDRNVNTEAFFGQGTRLTVV.

This clonotype has ten or more counts. V usage is TRBV12-3 or TRBV12-4 and J usage is TRBJ1-5; possibly TRBD1 for D (5 bases). There are 15 residues in the CDR3. Trimming left V 8 bases short and J 2 bases short, with 16 bases between. The CDR3 is CASSSQEGGNQPQHF. CDR3 in DNA: TGTGCCAGCTCTTCCCAGGAAGGGGGCAATCAGCCCCAGCATTTT.

There are many counts of this clonotype. This sequence joins TRBV5-5 and TRBJ1-1, with D uncertain. The length of the CDR3 is 14 residues. Looked up from germline, CDR1 is SGHKS and CDR2 is YYEKEE (reference sequence). Trimming shortened V by 2 bases and J by 3 bases, and 11 bases separated the two germline ends. This chain's CDR3 is CASSFSGSDTEAFF. CDR3 DNA: TGTGCCAGCAGCTTCTCCGGCAGCGACACTGAAGCTTTCTTT.

The gene calls are TRBV2 and TRBJ2-1; tentatively, D is TRBD1 (6 bases). Germline V gene data show CDR1 as SNHLY and CDR2 as FYNNEI. Trimming stripped 6 bases from V and 0 bases from J, with 18 bases between. CDR3 length equals 17 residues. CDR3 coding DNA: TGTGCCAGCAGAGAGAGACAGGCCACAAGCTCCTACAATGAGCAGTTCTTC. Protein product: CASRERQATSSYNEQFF.

This clonotype appeared a few times. The CDR3: CASSLSGVSAKNIQYF. The CDR3 region has the DNA TGTGCCAGCAGTTTATCCGGGGTTTCGGCCAAAAACATTCAGTACTTC. The chain is built from TRBV27 and TRBJ2-4, with D tentatively TRBD2 (5 bases). V was pared by 0 bases and J by 1 base, with 10 bases between. The CDR3 totals 16 residues. CDR1 is MNHEY, CDR2 SMNVEV, per germline (reference sequence).

The chain couples TRBV7-3 to TRBJ2-3, with a tentative D call TRBD1 (6 bases). The CDR3 is 16 amino acids. Looked up from germline, CDR1 is SGHTA and CDR2 is FQGTGA. V gave up 0 bases and J gave up 2 bases, with 12 bases separating them. The DNA of the CDR3 is TGTGCCAGCAGCTTAACCGGCAGGGGAACCACAGATACGCAGTATTTT. It encodes CASSLTGRGTTDTQYF.